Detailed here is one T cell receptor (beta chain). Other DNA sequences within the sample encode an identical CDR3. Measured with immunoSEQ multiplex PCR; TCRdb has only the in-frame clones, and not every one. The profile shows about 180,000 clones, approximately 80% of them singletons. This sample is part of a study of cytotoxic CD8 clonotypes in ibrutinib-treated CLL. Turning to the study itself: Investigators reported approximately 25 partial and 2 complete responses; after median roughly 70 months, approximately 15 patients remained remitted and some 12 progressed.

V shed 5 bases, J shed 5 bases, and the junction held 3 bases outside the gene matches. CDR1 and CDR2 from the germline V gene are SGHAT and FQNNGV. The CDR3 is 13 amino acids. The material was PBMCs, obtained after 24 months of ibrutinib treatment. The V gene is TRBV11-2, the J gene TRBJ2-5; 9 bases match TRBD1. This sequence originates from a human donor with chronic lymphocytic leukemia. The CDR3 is CASSRDRGETQYF. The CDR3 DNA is TGTGCCAGCAGCCGCGACAGGGGGGAGACCCAGTACTTC.